This TCR beta chain was identified in a study of T-cell memory formation after mild COVID-19 (dated by TCRdb to the early 2020s). With respect to the entire study: TCR sequence clusters from the two donors were found to be largely donor specific. The cohort was made up of two young adult volunteers, one female and one male, who were previously healthy. In two donors, T-cell clones that expanded and contracted after mild COVID-19 were followed by sequencing TCRalpha and TCRbeta repertoires longitudinally. Here is what the overall study found, with its caveats: Contracting CD4+ clones were located mainly in the CM and EM memory subsets, whereas CD8+ clones were found to be enriched in EMRA. The study included only a couple of mild cases, and larger cohorts that include severe cases with pre-infection samples were judged to be necessary. SARS-CoV-2 specificity was not confirmed for the second-wave clones peaking on day 37. Some responding clones were detected in pre-infection memory, suggesting pre-existing cross-reactive memory T cells joined the SARS-CoV-2 response. Clones contracting from day 15 to 85 had balanced CD4/CD8 phenotypes, while a second wave expanding from day 15 to 37 was biased towards CD4+.

The V and J ends are trimmed by 4 bases and 0 bases, leaving 19 bases between them. From the germline V gene, CDR1 is SGHAT and CDR2 is FQNNGV. Measured from the cysteine to the phenylalanine, the CDR3 is 19 residues long. Left in the record is the CDR3 DNA by itself, 57 bases read in frame from the first base. Sequencing was performed on an Illumina NovaSeq 6000. cDNA libraries for TCRalpha and TCRbeta were prepared by 5'RACE using constant-segment primers, with sample barcodes and unique molecular identifiers added. RNA was extracted from every sample with Trizol reagent. Amplification of the libraries took two PCR steps, and the second step added a second sample barcode plus Illumina TruSeq adapters. Sequencing of the libraries was done on an Illumina NovaSeq, producing 2 x 150 bp paired-end reads. The original methods were these. Reads were demultiplexed and collapsed into UMI-guided consensus sequences with migec v1.2.7. Using mixcr v2.1.11, the UMI consensuses were aligned to TRA and TRB V and J templates and assembled into clonotypes. Expanded or contracted clonotypes were those called significant by both edgeR and NoisET, with noise models trained on biological replicates. edgeR calls used a false discovery rate-adjusted p below 0.01 and a log2 fold-change threshold of 1. As an exploratory analysis of dynamics, PCA with hierarchical clustering was applied to max-normalized trajectories of the 1000 most abundant clonotypes. The CD4 or CD8 phenotype of responding clones was assigned using the separately sequenced CD4+ and CD8+ repertoires. Using fastp trimming at Q25 and MiXCR clonotype assembly, TCRdb reanalyzed the public sequencing data and kept in-frame beta chains. When rows share a CDR3 protein, they turn into one entry using the most common DNA and genes. These V and J calls originate from TCRdb's pipeline instead of the authors' own analysis. In this sample the table shows about half a million distinct CDR3 sequences, about 20% of which occur a single time. Clones ranked in the top ten supply 9% to 15% of the sample.

This clonotype turned up a few times. The antigen this receptor binds is unknown. Base qualities are not recorded, but no much larger clone differs from it by a single base. PBMCs were isolated by Ficoll-Paque density gradient centrifugation. Here the chain combines TRBV11-2 and TRBJ2-6; matching of 6 bases hints at TRBD1 as the D gene. The clonotype comes from an adult woman who had mild COVID-19 (a few samples of this study predate the infection). The sample titles of this study are shuffled in the database, so cell type and time point are left out; the donor was told from shared clones. Sequencing was carried out using PBMCs or a T cell subset sorted from them (not recorded which). The DNA reads TGTGCCAGCAGCTCCCCCCGAGGCAGGGGCAACTCTGGGGCCAACGTCCTGACTTTC. Its protein product is CASSSPRGRGNSGANVLTF.